This T cell receptor (beta chain) was sequenced in a study of immune evolution from preneoplasia to lung adenocarcinoma. Study results and caveats: Later-stage lesions seemingly showed higher T cell density and diversity than normal lung.

Measured with immunoSEQ multiplex PCR; TCRdb has only the in-frame clones, and not every one. The table includes approximately 11,000 clones, roughly 82% detected once. Patients had resection in Japan or China between the mid-2010s and the late 2010s. Each case's diagnosis was confirmed by two pathologists on H&E. This clone turned up a few times. No antigen is known for it. The sequence was collected from a person aged 65 to 85 with lung adenocarcinoma. What was sequenced was FFPE minimally invasive lung adenocarcinoma tissue.

The CDR3 loop reads CASSLSVGQGYNEQFF. Here the CDR3 DNA reads TGCGCCAGCAGCCTAAGTGTGGGACAGGGGTACAATGAGCAGTTCTTC. V gene TRBV4-1 combines with J gene TRBJ2-1; TRBD1 aligns across 10 bases. This CDR3 has 16 residues. V trimming: 4 bases; J trimming: 4 bases; junction bases outside the gene matches: 7. The V gene's germline CDR1 is MGHRA and CDR2 YSYEKL.